This TCR beta chain was captured in a study of CD8+ T cells in alopecia areata. Study as a whole: Scoring of severity for treated patients was based on percentage of affected scalp area. Study conclusions and caveats: Scalp clonality and expanded CD8+ clones among the top 100 fell significantly with tofacitinib. Especially in alopecia totalis/universalis, lesional scalp showed greater clonality than normal scalp did.

The treatment is: oral pan-JAK inhibitor, 5-10 mg twice daily. Alopecia areata patients provided lesional scalp punch biopsies and peripheral blood, both collected for the study. V was clipped by 1 base and J by 0 bases, with 12 bases between them. Germline CDR1 and CDR2: SGHTA and FQGNSA. This CDR3 is 17 amino acids long. Sequencing templates came from extracted RNA that was reverse transcribed into cDNA. Here immunoSEQ multiplex PCR was the method, and the copy in TCRdb shows in-frame clones only, minus some. Of 150,000 to 200,000 clones listed, 55% to 75% are singletons. As for this clone: What it binds is unknown.

The sample in question was CD4+ T cells sorted from blood, obtained at week 24, from a patient treated with tofacitinib. This sequence was found in a human donor with alopecia areata. This chain links TRBV7-2 with TRBJ1-4, with a weak D call TRBD1 (5 bases). The CDR3: CASSLGFWGATNEKLFF. In DNA, the CDR3 is TGTGCCAGCAGCTTAGGTTTTTGGGGGGCAACTAATGAAAAACTGTTTTTT. Drawing the rest from reference TRBV7-2 and TRBJ1-4, the complete variable domain is GAGVSQSPSNKVTEKGKDVELRCDPISGHTALYWYRQSLGQGLEFLIYFQGNSAPDKSGLPSDRFSAERTGGSVSTLTIQRTQQEDSAVYLCASSLGFWGATNEKLFFGSGTQLSVL.